Detailed here is one T cell receptor beta chain. Every subset's genomic DNA went evenly onto several immunoSEQ plates. Assay used: immunoSEQ multiplex PCR; TCRdb lists only in-frame clones, some missing. The profile shows about 450,000 clones, around 75% of them singletons. This entry is derived from a study of shared clonotypes between healthy human individuals. CDR3 size: 16 residues. The germline CDR1 and CDR2 sequences are MNHEY and SVGAGI. The TCR sequence derives from a woman in her forties in good health. Some clones in this sample may be carry-over from other donors' samples. Sequencing was done on a sample of PBMCs. The chain uses TRBV6-5 and TRBJ2-5; TRBD2 might be the D (5 bases). The J call may be faulty, since TRBJ2-7 better matches the DNA end. CDR3 DNA sequence: TGTGCCAGCAGTTACGGCCGGAGAGGAGGAGACTACGAGCAGTACTTC. This gives the protein CASSYGRRGGDYEQYF.